This TCR beta chain was recovered during a study of cytomegalovirus exposure and HLA in healthy donors. Study outcomes and limitations: The authors later found TCR association rates varying by HLA locus, with DRB1 most and HLA-C fewest.

Germline lookup yields CDR1 LNHNV and CDR2 YYDKDF (reference sequence). There are 16 residues in the CDR3. V lost 0 bases and J lost 0, with 11 bases in between. Researchers ran the PCR with 60 Vbeta and 13 Jbeta primers. Method: immunoSEQ multiplex PCR; TCRdb's copy keeps in-frame clones and lacks some. The sample shows about 300,000 clones, approximately 90% of them seen only once. On this clone itself: Its specificity is unknown.

The sample consisted of PBMCs. The genes are TRBV15 and TRBJ1-1; tentatively, D is TRBD1 (5 bases). The sequence was collected from a man aged 35-49 years in good health and CMV-seropositive. The CDR3 loop reads CATSRDRGSMNTEAFF. In DNA, the CDR3 is TGTGCCACCAGCAGAGATCGGGGGTCCATGAACACTGAAGCTTTCTTT.